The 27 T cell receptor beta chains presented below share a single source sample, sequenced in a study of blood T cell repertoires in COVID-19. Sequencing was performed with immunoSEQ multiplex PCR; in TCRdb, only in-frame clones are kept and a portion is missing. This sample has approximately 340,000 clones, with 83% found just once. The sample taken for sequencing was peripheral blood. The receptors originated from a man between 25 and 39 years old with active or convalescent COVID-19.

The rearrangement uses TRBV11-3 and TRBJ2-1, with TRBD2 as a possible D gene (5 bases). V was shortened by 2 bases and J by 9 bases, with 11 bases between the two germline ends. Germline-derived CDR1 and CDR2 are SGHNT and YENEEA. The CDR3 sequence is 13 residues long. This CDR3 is CASSLSLAGEQFF. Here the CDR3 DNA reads TGTGCCAGCAGCTTAAGTTTGGCGGGTGAGCAGTTCTTC.

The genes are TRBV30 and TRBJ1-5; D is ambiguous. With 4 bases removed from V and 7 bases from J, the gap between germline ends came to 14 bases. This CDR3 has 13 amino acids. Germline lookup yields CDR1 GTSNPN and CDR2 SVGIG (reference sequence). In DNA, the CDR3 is TGTGCCTGGAACCAATTAAGGGAGCAGCCCCAGCATTTT. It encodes CAWNQLREQPQHF.

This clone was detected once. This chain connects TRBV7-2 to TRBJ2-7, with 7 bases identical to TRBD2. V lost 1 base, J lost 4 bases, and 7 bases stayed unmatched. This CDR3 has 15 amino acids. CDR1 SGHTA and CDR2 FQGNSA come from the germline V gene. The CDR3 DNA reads TGTGCCAGCAGCTTAGTGGCGGGAGCGGGATACGAGCAGTACTTC. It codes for CASSLVAGAGYEQYF.

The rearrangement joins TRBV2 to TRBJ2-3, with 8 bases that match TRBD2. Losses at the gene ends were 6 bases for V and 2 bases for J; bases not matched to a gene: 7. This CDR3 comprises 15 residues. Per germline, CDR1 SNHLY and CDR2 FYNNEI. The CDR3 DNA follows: TGTGCCAGCAGAGCCCGTAGCGGGACCACAGATACGCAGTATTTT. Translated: CASRARSGTTDTQYF.

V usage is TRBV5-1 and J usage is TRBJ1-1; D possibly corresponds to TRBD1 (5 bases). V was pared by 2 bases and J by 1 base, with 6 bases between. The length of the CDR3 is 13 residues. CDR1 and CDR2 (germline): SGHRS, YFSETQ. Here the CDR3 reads CASSFTGNTEAFF. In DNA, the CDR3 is TGCGCCAGCAGCTTTACAGGGAACACTGAAGCTTTCTTT.

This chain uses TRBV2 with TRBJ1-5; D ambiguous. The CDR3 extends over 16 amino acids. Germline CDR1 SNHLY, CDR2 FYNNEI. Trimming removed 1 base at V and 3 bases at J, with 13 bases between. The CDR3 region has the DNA TGTGCCAGCAGTGAAGGGACTCCTCTGAACAATCAGCCCCAGCATTTT. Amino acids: CASSEGTPLNNQPQHF.

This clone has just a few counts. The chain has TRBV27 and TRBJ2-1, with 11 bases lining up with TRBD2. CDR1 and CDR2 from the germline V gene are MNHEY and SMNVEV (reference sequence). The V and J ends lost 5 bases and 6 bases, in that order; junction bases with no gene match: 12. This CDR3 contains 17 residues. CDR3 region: CASSPTSGMDGPNEQFF. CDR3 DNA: TGTGCCAGCAGTCCGACTAGCGGGATGGACGGACCCAATGAGCAGTTCTTC.

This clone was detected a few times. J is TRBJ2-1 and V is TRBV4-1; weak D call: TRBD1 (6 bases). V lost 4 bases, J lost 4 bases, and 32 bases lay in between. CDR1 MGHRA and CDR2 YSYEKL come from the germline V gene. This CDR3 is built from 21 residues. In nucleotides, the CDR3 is TGCGCCAGCAGCCCCCCCCCAGGGGCGGGTGGGGTTTTATCTCAATACAATGAGCAGTTCTTC. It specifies CASSPPPGAGGVLSQYNEQFF.

The CDR3 loop is CASSLPSSGGYIDGTQYF. The CDR3 DNA reads TGTGCCAGCAGCTTGCCGTCTAGCGGGGGGTACATCGACGGGACGCAGTATTTT. This chain connects TRBV5-4 to TRBJ2-3; TRBD2 matches at 11 bases. There are 18 residues in the CDR3. Germline V CDR1 and CDR2: SGHNT, YYREEE (reference sequence). With 1 base clipped from V and 9 bases from J, the junction kept 16 bases outside the gene matches.

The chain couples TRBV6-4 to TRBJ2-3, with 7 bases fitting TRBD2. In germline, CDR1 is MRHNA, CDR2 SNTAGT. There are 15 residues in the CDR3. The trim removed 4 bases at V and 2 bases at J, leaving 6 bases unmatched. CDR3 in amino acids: CASSVSGAFTDTQYF. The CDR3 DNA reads TGTGCCAGCAGTGTAAGCGGGGCCTTCACAGATACGCAGTATTTT.

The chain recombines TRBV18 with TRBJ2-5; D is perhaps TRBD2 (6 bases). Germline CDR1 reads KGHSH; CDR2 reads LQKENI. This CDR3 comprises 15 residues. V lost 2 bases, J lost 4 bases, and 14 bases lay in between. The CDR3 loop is CASSPTTPRGETQYF. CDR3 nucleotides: TGTGCCAGCTCACCAACCACCCCGCGGGGAGAGACCCAGTACTTC. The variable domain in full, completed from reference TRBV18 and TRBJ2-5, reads NAGVMQNPRHLVRRRGQEARLRCSPMKGHSHVYWYRQLPEEGLKFMVYLQKENIIDESGMPKERFSAEFPKEGPSILRIQQVVRGDSAAYFCASSPTTPRGETQYFGPGTRLLVL.

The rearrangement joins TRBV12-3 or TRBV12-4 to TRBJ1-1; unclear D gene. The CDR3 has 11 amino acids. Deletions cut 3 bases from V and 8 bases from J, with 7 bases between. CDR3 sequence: CASSFGREAFF. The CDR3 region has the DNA TGTGCCAGCAGTTTTGGCAGGGAAGCTTTCTTT.

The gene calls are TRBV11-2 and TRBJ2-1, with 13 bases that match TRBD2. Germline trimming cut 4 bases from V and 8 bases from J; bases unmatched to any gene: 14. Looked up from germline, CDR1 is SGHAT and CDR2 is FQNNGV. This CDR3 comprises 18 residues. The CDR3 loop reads CASSSSRLAGGQFYEQFF. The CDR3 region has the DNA TGTGCCAGCAGCTCCAGCCGACTAGCGGGGGGTCAGTTCTATGAGCAGTTCTTC.

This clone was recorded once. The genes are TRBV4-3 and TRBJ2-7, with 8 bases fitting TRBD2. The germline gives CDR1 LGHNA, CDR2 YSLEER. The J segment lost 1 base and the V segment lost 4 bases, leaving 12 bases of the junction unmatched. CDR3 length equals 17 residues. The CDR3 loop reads CASSRELAGNPSYEQYF. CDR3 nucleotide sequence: TGCGCCAGCAGCCGAGAGCTAGCGGGTAATCCGTCCTACGAGCAGTACTTC.

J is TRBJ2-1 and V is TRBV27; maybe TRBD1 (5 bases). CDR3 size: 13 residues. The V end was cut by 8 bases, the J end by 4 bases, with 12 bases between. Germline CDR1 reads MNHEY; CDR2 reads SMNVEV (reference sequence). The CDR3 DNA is TGTGCCAGCGCCACAGGTCTATACAATGAGCAGTTCTTC. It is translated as CASATGLYNEQFF.

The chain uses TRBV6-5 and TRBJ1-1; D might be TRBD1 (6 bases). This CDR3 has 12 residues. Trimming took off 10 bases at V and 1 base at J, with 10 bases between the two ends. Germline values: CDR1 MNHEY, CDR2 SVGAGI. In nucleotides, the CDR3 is TGTGCCACGTCGACAGGGAACACTGAAGCTTTCTTT. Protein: CATSTGNTEAFF.

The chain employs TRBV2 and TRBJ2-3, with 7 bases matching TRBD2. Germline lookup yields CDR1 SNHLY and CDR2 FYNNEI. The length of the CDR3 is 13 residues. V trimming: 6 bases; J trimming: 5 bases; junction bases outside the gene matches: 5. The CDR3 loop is CASRGLAVDTQYF. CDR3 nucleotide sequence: TGTGCCAGCAGGGGGCTAGCGGTAGATACGCAGTATTTT.

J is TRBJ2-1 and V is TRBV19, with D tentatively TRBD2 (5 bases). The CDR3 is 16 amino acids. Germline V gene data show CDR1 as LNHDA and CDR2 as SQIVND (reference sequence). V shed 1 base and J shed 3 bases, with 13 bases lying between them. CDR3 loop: CASSIGWTSLYNEQFF. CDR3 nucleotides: TGTGCCAGTAGTATAGGTTGGACTTCCCTCTACAATGAGCAGTTCTTC. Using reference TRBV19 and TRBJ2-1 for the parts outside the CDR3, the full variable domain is DGGITQSPKYLFRKEGQNVTLSCEQNLNHDAMYWYRQDPGQGLRLIYYSQIVNDFQKGDIAEGYSVSREKKESFPLTVTSAQKNPTAFYLCASSIGWTSLYNEQFFGPGTRLTVL.

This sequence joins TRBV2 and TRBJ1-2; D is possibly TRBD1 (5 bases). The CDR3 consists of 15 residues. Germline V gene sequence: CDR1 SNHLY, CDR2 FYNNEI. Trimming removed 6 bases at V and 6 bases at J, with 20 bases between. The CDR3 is CASRDEGSIQDGYTF. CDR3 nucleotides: TGTGCCAGCAGGGATGAAGGTTCTATACAGGATGGCTACACCTTC.

DNA for the CDR3: TGTGCCACCAGCAGAGATCGCGCGGGGGCTGAAGCTTTCTTT. Its translation: CATSRDRAGAEAFF. This sequence joins TRBV15 and TRBJ1-1; possibly TRBD1 for D (5 bases). Germline V CDR1 and CDR2: LNHNV, YYDKDF (reference sequence). CDR3 length: 14 amino acids. Trimming stripped 0 bases from V and 6 bases from J, with 11 bases between.

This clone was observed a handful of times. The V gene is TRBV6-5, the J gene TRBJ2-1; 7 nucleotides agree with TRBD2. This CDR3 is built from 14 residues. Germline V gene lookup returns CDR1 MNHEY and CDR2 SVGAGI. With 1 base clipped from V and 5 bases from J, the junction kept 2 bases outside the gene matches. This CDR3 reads CASSYLGGNNEQFF. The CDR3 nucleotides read TGTGCCAGCAGTTACTTGGGGGGGAACAATGAGCAGTTCTTC.

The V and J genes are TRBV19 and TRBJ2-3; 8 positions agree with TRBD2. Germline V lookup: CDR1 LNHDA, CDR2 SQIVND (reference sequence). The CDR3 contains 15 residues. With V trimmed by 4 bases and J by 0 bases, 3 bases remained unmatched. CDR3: CASSTTSGSTDTQYF. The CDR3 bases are TGTGCCAGTAGTACCACTAGCGGTAGCACAGATACGCAGTATTTT.

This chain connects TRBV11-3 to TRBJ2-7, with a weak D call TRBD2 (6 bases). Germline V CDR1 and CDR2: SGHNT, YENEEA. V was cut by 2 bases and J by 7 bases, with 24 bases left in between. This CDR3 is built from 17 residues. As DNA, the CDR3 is TGTGCCAGCAGCTTAAAGCCCGTCCGACGGGGGTTGGGTGAGCAGTACTTC. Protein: CASSLKPVRRGLGEQYF.

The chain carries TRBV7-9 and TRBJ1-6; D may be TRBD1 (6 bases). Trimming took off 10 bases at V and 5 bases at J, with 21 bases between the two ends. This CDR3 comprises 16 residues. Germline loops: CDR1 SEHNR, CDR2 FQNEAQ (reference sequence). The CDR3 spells CAIPKGGENHNSPLHF. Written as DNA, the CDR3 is TGTGCCATCCCCAAGGGGGGAGAAAACCATAATTCACCCCTCCACTTT.

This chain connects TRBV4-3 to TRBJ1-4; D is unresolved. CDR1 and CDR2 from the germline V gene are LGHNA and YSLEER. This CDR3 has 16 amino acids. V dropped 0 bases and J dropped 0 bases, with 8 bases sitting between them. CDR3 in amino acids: CASSQDAGSTNEKLFF. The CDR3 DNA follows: TGCGCCAGCAGCCAAGATGCGGGGTCAACTAATGAAAAACTGTTTTTT.

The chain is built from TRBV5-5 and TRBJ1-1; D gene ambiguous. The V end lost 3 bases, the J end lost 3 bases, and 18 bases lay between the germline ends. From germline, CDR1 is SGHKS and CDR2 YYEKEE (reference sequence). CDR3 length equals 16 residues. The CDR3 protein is CASSSREIALDTEAFF. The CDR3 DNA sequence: TGTGCCAGCAGCTCGAGGGAAATCGCTTTGGACACTGAAGCTTTCTTT.

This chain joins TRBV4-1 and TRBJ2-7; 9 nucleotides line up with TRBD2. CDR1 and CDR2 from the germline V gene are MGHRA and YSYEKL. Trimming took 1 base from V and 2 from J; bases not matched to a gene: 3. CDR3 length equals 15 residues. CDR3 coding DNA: TGCGCCAGCAGCCAAGTCGGGACTAGCCCCTACGAGCAGTACTTC. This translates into CASSQVGTSPYEQYF.